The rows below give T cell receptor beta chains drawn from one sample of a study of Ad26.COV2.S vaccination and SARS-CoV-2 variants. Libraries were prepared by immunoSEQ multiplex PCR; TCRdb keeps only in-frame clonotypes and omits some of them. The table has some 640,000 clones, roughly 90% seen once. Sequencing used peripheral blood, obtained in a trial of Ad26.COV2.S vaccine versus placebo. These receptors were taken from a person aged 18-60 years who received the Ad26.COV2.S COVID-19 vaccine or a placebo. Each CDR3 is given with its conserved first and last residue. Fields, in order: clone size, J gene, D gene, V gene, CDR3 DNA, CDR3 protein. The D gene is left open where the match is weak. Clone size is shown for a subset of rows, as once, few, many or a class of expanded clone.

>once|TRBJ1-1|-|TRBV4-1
TGCGCCAGCAGCCAAGTGGGCGCGAACACTGAAGCTTTCTTT
CASSQVGANTEAFF
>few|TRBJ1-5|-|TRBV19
TGTGCCAGTAGTATCTCAGGTTATAGCAATCAGCCCCAGCATTTT
CASSISGYSNQPQHF
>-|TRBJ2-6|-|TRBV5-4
TGTGCCAGCAGCCCGGGACTTCCGAGGGGTGGGGCCAACGTCCTGACTTTC
CASSPGLPRGGANVLTF
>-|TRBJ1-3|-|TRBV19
TGTGCCAGTAGTATGTCTGGAAACACCATATATTTT
CASSMSGNTIYF
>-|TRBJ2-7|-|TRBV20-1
TGCAGTGTCTCGATGGCAGGCAAGCAGTACTTC
CSVSMAGKQYF
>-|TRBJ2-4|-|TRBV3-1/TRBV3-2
TGTGCCAGCAGCCAATCTAGCAAAAACATTCAGTACTTC
CASSQSSKNIQYF
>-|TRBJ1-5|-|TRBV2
TGTGCCAGCAGTGAAAGGGGAGGGACTCAGCCCCAGCATTTT
CASSERGGTQPQHF
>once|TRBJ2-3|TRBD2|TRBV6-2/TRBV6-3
TGTGCCAGCAGTTCCGGCCAGACTAGCGGGAACACAGATACGCAGTATTTT
CASSSGQTSGNTDTQYF
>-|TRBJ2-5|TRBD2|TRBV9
TGTGCCAGCAGCCAAAGCGGGGGGGCCCGAGAGACCCAGTACTTC
CASSQSGGARETQYF
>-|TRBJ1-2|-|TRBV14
TGTGCCAGCAGCCAAGTTCGGGACGGCTATGGCTACACCTTC
CASSQVRDGYGYTF